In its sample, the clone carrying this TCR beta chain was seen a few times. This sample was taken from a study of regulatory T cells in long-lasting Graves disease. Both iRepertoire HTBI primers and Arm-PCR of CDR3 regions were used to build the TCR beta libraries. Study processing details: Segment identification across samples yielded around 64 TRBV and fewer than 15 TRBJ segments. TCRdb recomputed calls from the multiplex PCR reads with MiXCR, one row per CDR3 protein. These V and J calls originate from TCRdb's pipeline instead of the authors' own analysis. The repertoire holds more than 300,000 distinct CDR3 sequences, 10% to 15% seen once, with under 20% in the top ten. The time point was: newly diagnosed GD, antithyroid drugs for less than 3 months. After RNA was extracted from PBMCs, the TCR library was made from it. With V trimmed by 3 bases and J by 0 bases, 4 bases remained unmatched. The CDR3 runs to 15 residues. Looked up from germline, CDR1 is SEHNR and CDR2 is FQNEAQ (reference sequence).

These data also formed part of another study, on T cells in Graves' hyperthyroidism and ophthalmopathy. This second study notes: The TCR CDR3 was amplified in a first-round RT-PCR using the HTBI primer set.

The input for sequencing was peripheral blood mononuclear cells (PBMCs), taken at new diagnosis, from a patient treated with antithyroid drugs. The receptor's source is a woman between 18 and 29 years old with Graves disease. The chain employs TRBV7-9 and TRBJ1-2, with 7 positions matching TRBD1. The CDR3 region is CASSFGQAANYGYTF. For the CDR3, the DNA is TGTGCCAGCAGCTTCGGACAGGCCGCTAACTATGGCTACACCTTC.